What follows describes a single T cell receptor (beta chain). Its antigen remains unknown. Preparation of the TCRbeta library was carried out with unique molecular identifiers. TCRdb independently ran MiXCR on the PCR reads; one entry per CDR3 protein. The top ten clones hold less than 9% of a sample with about 300,000 distinct CDR3 sequences, 10% of them seen once. The CDR3 consists of 15 residues. With 0 bases removed from V and 4 bases from J, the gap between germline ends came to 12 bases. CDR1 is LGHNA, CDR2 YSLEER, per germline. This sample is drawn from a study of T-cell reconstitution after alpha-beta-depleted transplantation in children. Broader study findings: Several hundred graft clones that had expanded were reportedly the source of alpha-beta T cells about two months after transplant. T-cell numbers and diversity one year post-transplant derived largely from freshly generated T cells. Elevated TCRbeta diversity at day 60 was traced, in some patients, to surviving recipient T cells and thymic progenitors.

The TCR comes from a boy younger than two with acute myeloid leukemia, due to receive a stem cell transplant. Sample: PBMCs, taken before TCRalphabeta/CD19-depleted stem cell transplant. V is TRBV4-3 and J is TRBJ1-2; D is possibly TRBD1 (5 bases). Here the CDR3 DNA reads TGCGCCAGCAGCCAAGACGCCGGGGGACCCTATGGCTACACCTTC. Its protein product is CASSQDAGGPYGYTF.